This T cell receptor beta chain was observed in a study of blood T cell repertoires in COVID-19. Study-wide context: COVID-19 samples, acute and convalescent, were from the United States, Italy and Spain.

In the original workflow: Nucleated cell counts were estimated from reference gene primer amplification. Measured with immunoSEQ multiplex PCR; TCRdb has only the in-frame clones, and not every one. D and trimming come from the DNA, and the V and J calls and clone size come from that table. The data show some 250,000 clones, about nine tenths seen once. Germline V CDR1 and CDR2: SGHAT, FQDESV (reference sequence). J lost 3 bases, V lost 3 bases, and 6 bases had no gene match. The CDR3 loop spans 16 amino acids. V gene TRBV11-1 combines with J gene TRBJ2-7, with TRBD1 identical over 12 bases. The sequence came from a man aged 25-40 years who had recovered from COVID-19. The source material was peripheral blood. The CDR3 region is CASSFGGDRGLYEQYF. The CDR3 nucleotides read TGTGCCAGCAGCTTCGGGGGGGACAGGGGGCTCTACGAGCAGTACTTC. The full variable domain, with the rest looked up from reference TRBV11-1 and TRBJ2-7, is EAEVAQSPRYKITEKSQAVAFWCDPISGHATLYWYRQILGQGPELLVQFQDESVVDDSQLPKDRFSAERLKGVDSTLKIQPAELGDSAMYLCASSFGGDRGLYEQYFGPGTRLTVT.